This T cell receptor (beta chain) was captured in a study of T-cell reconstitution after alpha-beta-depleted transplantation in children. Whole-study findings and limits: The main origin of T-cell counts and diversity one year after transplant was newly produced T cells. About two months after transplant, alpha-beta T cells reportedly came from several hundred expanded graft clones. Some patients' high day-60 TCRbeta diversity was attributed to recipient cells surviving conditioning.

As regards this clonotype: What it binds is not known.

Per the germline V gene, CDR1 is DFQATT and CDR2 is SNEGSKA (reference sequence). CDR3 length: 12 amino acids. The V and J ends lost 8 bases and 2 bases, in that order; junction bases with no gene match: 3. A library of TCRbeta sequences, prepared with unique molecular identifiers, was generated. TCRdb reanalysed the PCR reads using MiXCR and keeps one entry per CDR3 protein. The data hold around 600,000 distinct CDR3 sequences, with 23% observed a single time. The sequencing here drew on PBMCs, mostly from graft donor cells, taken 360 days after TCRalphabeta/CD19-depleted stem cell transplant. This clonotype was sampled from a boy less than two years old who had a stem cell transplant for acute myeloid leukemia, so the T cells may come from the graft donor. The V call is TRBV20-1, the J call TRBJ2-3; the match to TRBD2 covers 8 bases. CDR3 bases: TGCAGTAATAGCGGGGTCACAGATACGCAGTATTTT. This sequence encodes CSNSGVTDTQYF.